The source of this TCR beta chain is a study of T cell responses to AZD1222 COVID-19 vaccine. Regarding the study as a whole: Mostly white British, mostly female donors; authors suggested clonal diversity may be underestimated. Baseline testing showed seropositivity in only a handful of AZD1222 recipients. An increase in Spike-specific TCR breadth and depth was observed after two AZD1222 doses. Repertoire collection took place solely once the T cell response had peaked.

Repertoires were generated with immunoSEQ multiplex PCR, while TCRdb's copy carries only in-frame clones and drops some. The sample shows 130,000 to 150,000 clones, 89% of them seen only once. As to this clone: Its specificity is not known.

Sequences were derived from peripheral blood, sampled on day 0 of AZD1222 vaccination. The TCR sequence derives from an adult in good health.

The CDR3 loop reads CASSYVTDTQYF. For the CDR3, the DNA is TGTGCCAGCAGTTATGTCACAGATACGCAGTATTTT. The V call is TRBV6-2 or TRBV6-3, the J call TRBJ2-3, with D uncertain. CDR1 MNHEY and CDR2 SVGEGT come from the germline V gene. This CDR3 region has 12 residues. V was pared by 3 bases and J by 2 bases, with 3 bases between.